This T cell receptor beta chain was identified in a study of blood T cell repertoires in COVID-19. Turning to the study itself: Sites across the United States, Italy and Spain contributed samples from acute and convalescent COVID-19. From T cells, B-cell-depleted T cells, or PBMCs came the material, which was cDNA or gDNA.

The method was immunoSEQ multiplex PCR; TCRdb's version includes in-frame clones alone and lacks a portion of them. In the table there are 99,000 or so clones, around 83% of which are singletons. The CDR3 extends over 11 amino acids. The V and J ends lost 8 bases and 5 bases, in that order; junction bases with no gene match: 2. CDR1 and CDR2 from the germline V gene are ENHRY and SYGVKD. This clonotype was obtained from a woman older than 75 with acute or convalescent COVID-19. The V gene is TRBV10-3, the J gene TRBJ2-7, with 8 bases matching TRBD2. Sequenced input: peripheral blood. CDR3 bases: TGTGCCATCCAACTAGCGGACGAGCAGTACTTC. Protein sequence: CAIQLADEQYF.